This T cell receptor beta chain was captured by sequencing in a study of blood T cell repertoires in COVID-19. Whole-study context: T cells, B-cell-depleted T cells, or PBMCs provided the cDNA or gDNA that served as material.

The CDR3 loop spans 15 amino acids. Germline V CDR1 and CDR2: MNHEY, SMNVEV (reference sequence). The V gene end was trimmed by 2 bases and the J gene end by 4 bases; junction bases not matched to a gene: 3. Data came from immunoSEQ multiplex PCR; TCRdb stores just in-frame clones and leaves some out. The repertoire holds roughly 380,000 clones, with approximately 81% as singletons. In regard to this clone: Distinct nucleotide sequences in the sample also encode this CDR3.

The TCR originated in a woman aged 18-35 years with acute or convalescent COVID-19. Sequenced sample: peripheral blood. The chain couples TRBV27 to TRBJ1-4, with TRBD1 matching over 8 bases. CDR3 coding DNA: TGTGCCAGCAGTTTAGGGACAGGAAATAATGAAAAACTGTTTTTT. This translates into CASSLGTGNNEKLFF.